These 3 T cell receptor beta chains originate from one sample sequenced in a study of beta chain features in type 1 diabetes. Broader study findings: In all four CD4+ subsets, TCRB CDR3 length was significantly, moderately reduced in type 1 diabetes.

Their antigens are not known. The entirety of the isolated RNA underwent reverse transcription, so expressed TCRB transcripts were sequenced. Data came from immunoSEQ multiplex PCR; TCRdb stores just in-frame clones and leaves some out. This sample has roughly 700,000 clones, with 13% found just once. Sequences were obtained from naive CD4+ T cells from blood. These receptors came from a man aged 18 to 30 with type 1 diabetes.

In its sample, this clone was seen a few times. This rearrangement joins TRBV5-1 to TRBJ2-3; D is unresolved. CDR1 is SGHRS and CDR2 is YFSETQ in the germline V gene. The CDR3 is 13 residues long. The V end lost 2 bases, the J end lost 3 bases, and 7 bases lay between the germline ends. Here the CDR3 reads CASSFETTDTQYF. Here the CDR3 DNA reads TGCGCCAGCAGCTTTGAAACTACAGATACGCAGTATTTT. Full variable domain (remainder filled in from reference TRBV5-1 and TRBJ2-3): KAGVTQTPRYLIKTRGQQVTLSCSPISGHRSVSWYQQTPGQGLQFLFEYFSETQRNKGNFPGRFSGRQFSNSRSEMNVSTLELGDSALYLCASSFETTDTQYFGPGTRLTVL.

This clone was seen a few times. The chain's CDR3 is CASSQDHWGSTDTQYF. DNA of the CDR3: TGTGCCAGCAGCCAAGATCACTGGGGGAGTACAGATACGCAGTATTTT. The V gene is TRBV4-2, the J gene TRBJ2-3; either TRBD1 or TRBD2 may fit D (5 bases each). The CDR3 contains 16 residues. Germline CDR1 reads LGHNA; CDR2 reads YNFKEQ. V lost 0 bases and J lost 3, with 13 bases in between.

J is TRBJ1-2 and V is TRBV2; tentatively, D is TRBD1 (5 bases). The germline CDR1 and CDR2 sequences are SNHLY and FYNNEI. The ends were cut back, 7 bases at V and 4 bases at J, with 13 bases in the middle. This CDR3 comprises 13 residues. The CDR3 nucleotides read TGTGCCAGCAATCGAGGGGCACCCTATGGCTACACCTTC. It encodes CASNRGAPYGYTF.